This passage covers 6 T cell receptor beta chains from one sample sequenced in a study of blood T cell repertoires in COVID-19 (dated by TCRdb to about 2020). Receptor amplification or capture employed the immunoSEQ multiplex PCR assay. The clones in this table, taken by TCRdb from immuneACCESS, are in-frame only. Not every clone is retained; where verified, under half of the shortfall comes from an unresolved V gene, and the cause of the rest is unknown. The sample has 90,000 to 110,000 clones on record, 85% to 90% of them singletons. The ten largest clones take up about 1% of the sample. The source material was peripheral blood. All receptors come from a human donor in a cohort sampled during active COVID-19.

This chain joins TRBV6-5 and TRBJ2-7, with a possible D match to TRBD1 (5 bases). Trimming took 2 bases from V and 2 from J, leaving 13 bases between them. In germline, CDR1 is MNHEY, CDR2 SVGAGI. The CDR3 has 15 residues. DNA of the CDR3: TGTGCCAGCAGTTACAAGGCAGGGCCCCCCTACGAGCAGTACTTC. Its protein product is CASSYKAGPPYEQYF.

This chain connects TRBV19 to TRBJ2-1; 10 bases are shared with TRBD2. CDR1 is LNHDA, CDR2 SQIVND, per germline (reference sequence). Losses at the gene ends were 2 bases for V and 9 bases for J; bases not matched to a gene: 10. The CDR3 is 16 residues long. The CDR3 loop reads CASSISAASGSREQFF. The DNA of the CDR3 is TGTGCCAGTAGTATAAGTGCGGCTAGCGGGAGTCGTGAGCAGTTCTTC.

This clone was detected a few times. The CDR3 here is CASSPAEDQPQHF. In nucleotides, the CDR3 is TGCGCCAGCAGCCCAGCAGAGGATCAGCCCCAGCATTTT. The V and J genes are TRBV4-1 and TRBJ1-5; D is unresolved. The CDR3 contains 13 residues. V was pared by 4 bases and J by 5 bases, with 9 bases between. Germline V gene data show CDR1 as MGHRA and CDR2 as YSYEKL.

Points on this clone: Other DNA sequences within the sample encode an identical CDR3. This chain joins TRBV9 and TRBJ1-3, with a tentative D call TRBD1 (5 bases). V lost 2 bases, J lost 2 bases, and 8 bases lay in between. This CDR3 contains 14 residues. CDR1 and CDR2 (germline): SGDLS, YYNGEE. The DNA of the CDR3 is TGTGCCAGCAGCGTGGGGGGGACTGGAAACACCATATATTTT. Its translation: CASSVGGTGNTIYF.

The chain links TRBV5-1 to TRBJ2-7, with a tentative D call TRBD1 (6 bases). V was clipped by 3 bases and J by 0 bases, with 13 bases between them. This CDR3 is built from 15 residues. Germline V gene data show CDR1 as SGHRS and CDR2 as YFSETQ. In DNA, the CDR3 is TGCGCCAGCAGCTCCCGGGACACCCTCTCCTACGAGCAGTACTTC. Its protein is CASSSRDTLSYEQYF.

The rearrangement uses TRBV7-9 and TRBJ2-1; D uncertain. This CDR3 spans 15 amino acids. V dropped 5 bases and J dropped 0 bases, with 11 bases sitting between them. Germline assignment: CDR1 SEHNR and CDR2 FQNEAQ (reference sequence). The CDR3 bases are TGTGCCAGCAGCCCCCCCCAATTCTCCTACAATGAGCAGTTCTTC. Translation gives CASSPPQFSYNEQFF.